This is a list of T cell receptor beta chains from one sample in a study of T cell repertoires in cytomegalovirus infection. One entry per CDR3 protein, called by TCRdb with MiXCR from the reads. In the table there are around 450,000 distinct CDR3 sequences, approximately 33% of which are singletons. Material for sequencing was PBMCs. The source is a human donor in good health (CMV status not recorded). Some clones in this sample may be carry-over from other donors' samples. Each CDR3 is given with its conserved first and last residue. A D gene is named only where the DNA matches it firmly. Size is omitted from some rows. Given values are once, few, many or a class for expanded clones.

d_call,v_call,j_call,clone_size,cdr3_nt,cdr3_aa
-,TRBV7-3,TRBJ1-1,few,TGTGCCAGCAGCTTAACGGGACCGGGTGAAGCTTTCTTT,CASSLTGPGEAFF
TRBD1,TRBV4-1,TRBJ1-2,-,TGCGCCAGCAGGTTGGGACAGGGGGCTGGCTACACCTTC,CASRLGQGAGYTF
-,TRBV7-3,TRBJ2-1,few,TGTGCCAGCAGCTCCCAGAACAATGAGCAGTTCTTC,CASSSQNNEQFF
-,TRBV20-1,TRBJ2-3,few,TGCAGTGCAGAGGACGGGGGAAGCACAGATACGCAGTATTTT,CSAEDGGSTDTQYF
TRBD1,TRBV4-2,TRBJ2-2,once,TGTGCCAGCAGCCAAGATGGGAGACAGGGTTCAAACACCGGGGAGCTGTTTTTT,CASSQDGRQGSNTGELFF
TRBD1,TRBV19,TRBJ1-2,few,TGTGCCAGTAGTATTAGCGGGACAGCCCTCTATGGCTACACCTTC,CASSISGTALYGYTF
-,TRBV7-8,TRBJ1-4,-,TGTGCCAGCAGCCCCCAGACATCGGCAACTAATGAAAAACTGTTTTTT,CASSPQTSATNEKLFF
TRBD1,TRBV6-6,TRBJ2-5,-,TGTGCCAGCAGCCCCCTCACAGGGGGCAGGGAGACCCAGTACTTC,CASSPLTGGRETQYF
-,TRBV5-6,TRBJ2-3,few,TGTGCCAGCAGCTTGTCAGATGCAGATACGCAGTATTTT,CASSLSDADTQYF
TRBD2,TRBV18,TRBJ2-1,few,TGTGCCAGCTCACCACTCGGGACTAGCGGGGCCTACAATGAGCAGTTCTTC,CASSPLGTSGAYNEQFF
TRBD1,TRBV6-6,TRBJ1-6,few,TGTGCCAGCAGTAGAGACAGGGACTGGGGTAATTCACCCCTCCACTTT,CASSRDRDWGNSPLHF
-,TRBV18,TRBJ2-2,-,TGTGCCAGCTCAGCCGACATTCCCACCGGGGAGCTGTTTTTT,CASSADIPTGELFF
-,TRBV7-2,TRBJ2-1,once,TGTGCCAGCAGCCGTCGGGAGGCAGGGGGATACAATGAGCCGTTCTTC,CASSRREAGGYNEPFF
-,TRBV6-1,TRBJ1-4,many,TGTGCCAGCAGCGCTTCACAGGGTACTAATGAAAAACTGTTTTTT,CASSASQGTNEKLFF
-,TRBV5-1,TRBJ1-1,many,TGCGCCAGCAGCGCGGGACGGGCGAACACTGAAGCTTTCTTT,CASSAGRANTEAFF
TRBD1,TRBV4-1,TRBJ2-7,few,TGCGCCAGCAGCCCCACCGGGACAGGGAGCTCCTACGAGCAGTACTTC,CASSPTGTGSSYEQYF
TRBD1,TRBV2,TRBJ1-1,-,TGTGCCAGCACCGACAGGGTTCACACTGAAGCTTTCTTT,CASTDRVHTEAFF
-,TRBV7-6,TRBJ1-1,many,TGTGCCAGCAGCTTAGCCGGCGAGAACACTGAAGCTTTCTTT,CASSLAGENTEAFF
-,TRBV7-6,TRBJ2-3,-,TGTGCCAGCAGCCTGGGGGGGGGGACAGCCACAGATACGCAGTATTTT,CASSLGGGTATDTQYF
TRBD1,TRBV5-1,TRBJ1-1,-,TGCGCCAGCAGCAGCCGGGACAGGGGTTTGTACACTGAAGCTTTCTTT,CASSSRDRGLYTEAFF
TRBD1,TRBV25-1,TRBJ2-7,-,TGTGCCAGCAGGTTGGGACAGGGCGACGAGCAGTACTTC,CASRLGQGDEQYF
-,TRBV7-8,TRBJ1-3,many,TGTGCCAGCAGCTTCGGGCAGATCGGCTCCGGAAACACCATATATTTT,CASSFGQIGSGNTIYF
-,TRBV19,TRBJ1-5,-,TGTGCCAGTATGATTAGGGCGCCCGGGGAGCCCCAGCATTTT,CASMIRAPGEPQHF
TRBD1,TRBV7-9,TRBJ1-4,-,TGTGCCAGCAGCTTCCAGGGGGTGTTGTCTAATGAAAAACTGTTTTTT,CASSFQGVLSNEKLFF
TRBD1,TRBV4-1,TRBJ2-7,-,TGCGCCAGCAGCCCGGCGGACAGGCCGGGGGAGCAGTACTTC,CASSPADRPGEQYF
-,TRBV12-3/TRBV12-4,TRBJ1-6,many,TGTGCCAGCAGCGCCGGACAGACTAATTCACCCCTCCACTTT,CASSAGQTNSPLHF
TRBD1,TRBV2,TRBJ1-3,-,TGTGCCAGCAGTGCCGGGACAGGCGGAAACACCATATATTTT,CASSAGTGGNTIYF
-,TRBV5-6,TRBJ1-2,-,TGTGCCAGCAGCTTGTATTTGCAGGGAACTGAGAGATATGGCTACCCCTTC,CASSLYLQGTERYGYPF